The 21 T cell receptor beta chains below all came from one sample that was sequenced in a study of blood T cell repertoires in COVID-19. The data were produced by immunoSEQ multiplex PCR, yet TCRdb's version contains in-frame clones alone and is incomplete. The profile shows 150,000 to 200,000 clones, around 89% of them singletons. The sample consisted of peripheral blood. These receptors all come from a human donor in a cohort sampled during active COVID-19.

The rearrangement joins TRBV2 to TRBJ1-3; the D gene is possibly TRBD1 (6 bases). This CDR3 has 14 residues. Germline V gene lookup returns CDR1 SNHLY and CDR2 FYNNEI. Trimming removed 10 bases from V and 4 bases from J, with 17 bases in between. Here the CDR3 reads CATRGVTGGNTIYF. CDR3 nucleotides: TGTGCCACCAGGGGAGTGACGGGGGGAAACACCATATATTTT.

The V call is TRBV2, the J call TRBJ2-5; 10 bases align to TRBD2. V lost 6 bases, J lost 0 bases, and 10 bases stayed unmatched. There are 17 residues in the CDR3. Germline V gene data show CDR1 as SNHLY and CDR2 as FYNNEI. CDR3 sequence: CASSNQRGLAYQETQYF. In DNA form, the CDR3 reads TGTGCCAGCAGCAATCAACGGGGACTAGCGTACCAAGAGACCCAGTACTTC.

The chain recombines TRBV10-3 with TRBJ2-3; 11 bases align to TRBD2. The CDR3 extends over 16 amino acids. The trim removed 6 bases at V and 4 bases at J, leaving 9 bases unmatched. The germline gives CDR1 ENHRY, CDR2 SYGVKD. CDR3 sequence: CAIRPSSGRAPDTQYF. The CDR3 DNA reads TGTGCCATCAGGCCCAGTAGCGGGAGGGCCCCAGATACGCAGTATTTT.

The chain combines TRBV9 with TRBJ2-1, with D perhaps matching TRBD2 (6 bases). The length of the CDR3 is 14 residues. V was clipped by 4 bases and J by 10 bases, with 18 bases between them. Germline lookup yields CDR1 SGDLS and CDR2 YYNGEE. This CDR3 is CASSSGGALDEQFF. Written as DNA, the CDR3 is TGTGCCAGCAGCTCAGGCGGGGCGCTGGACGAGCAGTTCTTC.

This clone was recorded a few times. This chain uses TRBV27 with TRBJ1-6; 7 bases are a match to TRBD1. The CDR3 has 14 residues. Per the germline V gene, CDR1 is MNHEY and CDR2 is SMNVEV (reference sequence). The V and J ends lost 3 bases and 12 bases, in that order; junction bases with no gene match: 8. The CDR3 is CASSFSTGSGPLHF. CDR3 nucleotide sequence: TGTGCCAGCAGTTTTTCGACAGGGTCAGGACCCCTCCACTTT.

The chain has TRBV11-2 and TRBJ2-7, with TRBD1 as a possible D gene (6 bases). Germline lookup yields CDR1 SGHAT and CDR2 FQNNGV. Deletions cut 4 bases from V and 0 bases from J, with 7 bases between. CDR3 length: 13 residues. The CDR3 reads CASSWDISYEQYF. DNA of the CDR3: TGTGCCAGCAGCTGGGACATCTCCTACGAGCAGTACTTC.

This chain uses TRBV10-3 with TRBJ2-1; 13 bases fit TRBD2. This CDR3 has 15 residues. Unmatched junction bases numbered 3, after V lost 3 bases and J lost 7 bases. Per the germline V gene, CDR1 is ENHRY and CDR2 is SYGVKD. This CDR3 reads CAISDGLAGVNEQFF. The CDR3 DNA is TGTGCCATCAGTGATGGACTAGCGGGGGTTAATGAGCAGTTCTTC.

Comments on this clone: Other DNA sequences of this sample code for an identical CDR3. The chain joins TRBV7-8 to TRBJ1-5; 8 nucleotides agree with TRBD1. Germline V gives CDR1 SGHVS, CDR2 FQNEAQ. This CDR3 has 14 amino acids. V was clipped by 5 bases and J by 4 bases; unmatched bases: 4. Written as DNA, the CDR3 is TGTGCCAGCAGCCCAGGACAGGGTAATCAGCCCCAGCATTTT. Its translation: CASSPGQGNQPQHF.

This chain links TRBV5-1 with TRBJ1-3, with TRBD1 as a possible D gene (5 bases). The CDR3 length is 14 residues. Trimming pared 5 bases from V and 0 bases from J, leaving 9 bases between. Per germline, CDR1 SGHRS and CDR2 YFSETQ. CDR3 sequence reads: CASSPTVSGNTIYF. The CDR3 DNA reads TGCGCCAGCAGTCCGACAGTCTCTGGAAACACCATATATTTT.

The rearrangement uses TRBV30 and TRBJ1-1, with TRBD1 matching 9 bases. With V trimmed by 7 bases and J by 8 bases, 5 bases remained unmatched. The CDR3 runs to 11 residues. Germline values: CDR1 GTSNPN, CDR2 SVGIG (reference sequence). CDR3 region: CASHRGLEAFF. As DNA, the CDR3 is TGTGCCTCGCACAGGGGGCTAGAAGCTTTCTTT.

The chain uses TRBV5-4 and TRBJ1-1; 12 bases line up with TRBD1. The CDR3 extends over 17 amino acids. Looked up from germline, CDR1 is SGHNT and CDR2 is YYREEE (reference sequence). V was pared by 5 bases and J by 0 bases, with 8 bases of the junction left unmatched. Here the CDR3 reads CASSNRDRGLMNTEAFF. In DNA, the CDR3 is TGTGCCAGCAGTAACCGGGACAGGGGGCTTATGAACACTGAAGCTTTCTTT.

The V call is TRBV19, the J call TRBJ2-6; a possible D gene is TRBD1 (5 bases). Looked up from germline, CDR1 is LNHDA and CDR2 is SQIVND (reference sequence). V dropped 2 bases and J dropped 0 bases, with 11 bases sitting between them. The CDR3 runs 17 residues. CDR3 loop: CASSISAGNSGANVLTF. The CDR3 coding sequence is TGTGCCAGTAGTATAAGCGCAGGGAACTCTGGGGCCAACGTCCTGACTTTC. Full variable domain (missing parts from reference TRBV19 and TRBJ2-6): DGGITQSPKYLFRKEGQNVTLSCEQNLNHDAMYWYRQDPGQGLRLIYYSQIVNDFQKGDIAEGYSVSREKKESFPLTVTSAQKNPTAFYLCASSISAGNSGANVLTFGAGSRLTVL.

The chain carries TRBV9 and TRBJ2-5; TRBD2 matches at 13 bases. The CDR3 has 16 residues. The V segment lost 4 bases and the J segment 2 bases; nucleotides outside the gene matches: 5. Germline V gene sequence: CDR1 SGDLS, CDR2 YYNGEE. CDR3 sequence: CASSSGLAGQQETQYF. The CDR3 bases are TGTGCCAGCAGCTCGGGACTAGCGGGGCAACAAGAGACCCAGTACTTC.

This clone occurred a few times. The chain is built from TRBV4-1 and TRBJ2-6; 7 bases fit TRBD1. J lost 0 bases, V lost 3 bases, and 11 bases had no gene match. Germline V gene data show CDR1 as MGHRA and CDR2 as YSYEKL. The CDR3 extends over 19 amino acids. CDR3 DNA: TGCGCCAGCAGCCATCAACCCGGGACAGAGAGCTCTGGGGCCAACGTCCTGACTTTC. Protein product: CASSHQPGTESSGANVLTF.

The chain joins TRBV3-1 (or the pseudogene TRBV3-2) to TRBJ1-1; D is perhaps TRBD1 (6 bases). Germline CDR1 is LGHDT and CDR2 is YNNKEL (reference sequence). This CDR3 is built from 21 residues. Between the trimmed V and J ends, which lost 0 bases and 2 bases, there was a span of 28 bases. The CDR3 loop is CASSQEMGGRVLASLNTEAFF. The CDR3 bases are TGTGCCAGCAGCCAAGAAATGGGGGGGCGCGTCTTGGCTTCCCTCAACACTGAAGCTTTCTTT.

The chain links TRBV11-2 to TRBJ1-6; D unresolved. V lost 1 base and J lost 8, with 6 bases in between. This CDR3 is built from 13 residues. Germline CDR1 SGHAT, CDR2 FQNNGV. The DNA for the CDR3 is TGTGCCAGCAGCTTAGTCCTTGATTCACCCCTCCACTTT. It translates to CASSLVLDSPLHF.

The chain couples TRBV6-4 to TRBJ2-1; no clear D. The germline V and J ends were trimmed by 5 bases and 0 bases, with 11 bases remaining between them. Germline V lookup: CDR1 MRHNA, CDR2 SNTAGT. The CDR3 has 15 residues. In DNA form, the CDR3 reads TGTGCCAGCAGTCCCGCTTACAGCTCCTACAATGAGCAGTTCTTC. It specifies CASSPAYSSYNEQFF.

V is TRBV18 and J is TRBJ2-3; perhaps TRBD2 as D (7 bases). The CDR3 has 18 amino acids. Germline V gene lookup returns CDR1 KGHSH and CDR2 LQKENI. V lost 3 bases and J lost 4, with 23 bases in between. This chain's CDR3 is CASSPPNRLRGGADTQYF. The CDR3 nucleotides are TGTGCCAGCTCACCGCCCAATCGACTTAGGGGGGGCGCAGATACGCAGTATTTT.

The chain is built from TRBV19 and TRBJ1-1, with a possible D match to TRBD1 (6 bases). Looked up from germline, CDR1 is LNHDA and CDR2 is SQIVND (reference sequence). The CDR3 has 18 amino acids. V was cut by 9 bases and J by 0 bases, with 26 bases left in between. The CDR3 sequence is CASGDSGVAGLMNTEAFF. Written as DNA, the CDR3 is TGTGCCAGCGGTGACTCAGGGGTGGCGGGCCTTATGAACACTGAAGCTTTCTTT. The full variable domain, its missing parts supplied by reference TRBV19 and TRBJ1-1, is DGGITQSPKYLFRKEGQNVTLSCEQNLNHDAMYWYRQDPGQGLRLIYYSQIVNDFQKGDIAEGYSVSREKKESFPLTVTSAQKNPTAFYLCASGDSGVAGLMNTEAFFGQGTRLTVV.

This sequence joins TRBV7-8 and TRBJ2-3; a weak D match, TRBD1 (6 bases). The germline V and J ends were trimmed by 1 base and 7 bases, with 15 bases remaining between them. This CDR3 spans 15 amino acids. Germline V gene lookup returns CDR1 SGHVS and CDR2 FQNEAQ. The CDR3 spells CASSLGGTSVYTQYF. In nucleotides, the CDR3 is TGTGCCAGCAGCTTAGGTGGGACATCTGTATATACGCAGTATTTT.

The chain has TRBV7-9 and TRBJ2-3; D gene uncertain. The CDR3 is made up of 14 amino acids. V was trimmed by 3 bases and J by 2 bases, leaving 9 bases between them. Germline V gene data show CDR1 as SEHNR and CDR2 as FQNEAQ (reference sequence). The CDR3 loop is CASSLHTSTDTQYF. CDR3 nucleotides: TGTGCCAGCAGCTTGCACACATCCACAGATACGCAGTATTTT.